This record covers a single T cell receptor beta chain. Antigen specificity is unknown. The CDR3 spans 11 residues. V was clipped by 6 bases and J by 8 bases, with 10 bases between them. CDR1 MDHEN and CDR2 SYDVKM come from the germline V gene. This specimen belongs to a study of coeliac disease. Clones were read by immunoSEQ multiplex PCR, and TCRdb kept only the in-frame ones, dropping some. The sample lists more than 6,500 clones, about 78% seen once, with 5% to 6.5% in the top ten. Study findings and constraints: Largely private TRB repertoires meant most sequences were sample-unique. Control samples showed higher TRB and TRG clonality than intraepithelial and lamina propria samples in active celiac disease. Known gliadin-specific TRB sequences: about 50% of the 18 coeliac samples, only 1 of 6 controls.

Material: lamina propria lymphocytes from the gut. This receptor was identified in a man aged 25-45 years with celiac disease. This chain uses TRBV28 with TRBJ1-2; no definite D call. The CDR3 coding sequence is TGTGCCAGCAGGGGAGCCGGAGGCTACACCTTC. This gives the protein CASRGAGGYTF.